The 9 T cell receptor beta chains reported below all come from one sample, sequenced in a study of cytomegalovirus exposure and HLA in healthy donors. Vbeta (60) and Jbeta (13) primers were used in the PCR. TCRdb's table, derived via immunoSEQ multiplex PCR, lists solely in-frame clones and lacks some. The sample yields around 120,000 clones, around three quarters seen once. Sequencing used PBMCs. Receptors originate from a man aged 25-45 years in good health and CMV-seronegative.

V is TRBV19 and J is TRBJ2-1, with D tentatively TRBD1 (6 bases). Germline V gene data show CDR1 as LNHDA and CDR2 as SQIVND (reference sequence). V was shortened by 5 bases and J by 0 bases, with 8 bases between the two germline ends. CDR3 length: 14 residues. The chain's CDR3 is CASSQGSSYNEQFF. CDR3 nucleotide sequence: TGTGCCAGTAGTCAGGGGAGCTCCTACAATGAGCAGTTCTTC.

The chain has TRBV2 and TRBJ1-1; maybe TRBD1 (6 bases). This CDR3 is built from 13 residues. In germline, CDR1 is SNHLY, CDR2 FYNNEI. The ends were cut back, 7 bases at V and 3 bases at J, with 12 bases in the middle. DNA for the CDR3: TGTGCCAGCATGGACAGTGCTTACACTGAAGCTTTCTTT. Its translation: CASMDSAYTEAFF. The full variable domain, rest sourced from reference TRBV2 and TRBJ1-1, is EPEVTQTPSHQVTQMGQEVILRCVPISNHLYFYWYRQILGQKVEFLVSFYNNEISEKSEIFDDQFSVERPDGSNFTLKIRSTKLEDSAMYFCASMDSAYTEAFFGQGTRLTVV.

The CDR3: CASSPYLLAGSTDTQYF. The CDR3 region has the DNA TGTGCCAGCTCACCTTATCTATTAGCGGGAAGCACAGATACGCAGTATTTT. The V and J genes are TRBV18 and TRBJ2-3; the match to TRBD2 covers 8 bases. The CDR3 loop spans 17 amino acids. Germline V gives CDR1 KGHSH, CDR2 LQKENI. After removal of 3 bases from V and 0 bases from J, the junction contained 8 bases not matched to a gene.

This chain links TRBV28 with TRBJ2-7; possibly TRBD1 for D (6 bases). V was cut by 6 bases and J by 1 base, with 13 bases left in between. This CDR3 is 14 amino acids long. CDR1 MDHEN and CDR2 SYDVKM come from the germline V gene. CDR3 residues: CASSLQGESYEQYF. In DNA form, the CDR3 reads TGTGCCAGCAGCCTACAGGGAGAGTCCTACGAGCAGTACTTC.

V gene TRBV28 combines with J gene TRBJ1-2; D is possibly TRBD1 (5 bases). The germline gives CDR1 MDHEN, CDR2 SYDVKM. CDR3 size: 15 residues. The ends were cut back, 6 bases at V and 4 bases at J, with 18 bases in the middle. The CDR3 DNA reads TGTGCCAGCAGACGGACTGGGGACGGGGGCTATGGCTACACCTTC. It yields the protein CASRRTGDGGYGYTF.

The gene calls are TRBV25-1 and TRBJ2-1, with 8 bases that match TRBD2. The CDR3 sequence is 17 residues long. The V segment lost 2 bases and the J segment 9 bases; nucleotides outside the gene matches: 15. Germline CDR1 and CDR2: MGHDK and SYGVNS. CDR3 DNA: TGTGCCAGCAGTGAACCCCGACTGGAGCGGGAGCGTACTGAGCAGTTCTTC. This translates into CASSEPRLERERTEQFF.

This chain connects TRBV2 to TRBJ1-1; 8 bases line up with TRBD1. Per germline, CDR1 SNHLY and CDR2 FYNNEI. V dropped 4 bases and J dropped 2; count of bases not matched to a gene: 6. The CDR3 sequence is 15 residues long. Here the CDR3 reads CASSGSGTGNTEAFF. CDR3 DNA sequence: TGTGCCAGCAGTGGCTCCGGGACAGGCAACACTGAAGCTTTCTTT.

The chain recombines TRBV5-6 with TRBJ2-5; TRBD1 matches 7 bases. TRBJ2-7 matches the DNA end more closely, so the J call is doubtful. This CDR3 has 15 residues. CDR1 is SGHDT and CDR2 is YYEEEE in the germline V gene. CDR3 region: CASSFPRQGLYEQYF. CDR3 in DNA: TGTGCCAGCAGCTTTCCCCGACAGGGTCTCTACGAGCAGTACTTC.

The chain couples TRBV5-1 to TRBJ1-2; D might be TRBD1 (5 bases). This CDR3 spans 15 amino acids. Germline lookup yields CDR1 SGHRS and CDR2 YFSETQ. With 4 bases removed from V and 12 bases from J, the gap between germline ends came to 25 bases. As DNA, the CDR3 is TGCGCCAGCAGCAACCCCACTGGGGCGGCAAAAAGCGACACCTTC. Its protein is CASSNPTGAAKSDTF.